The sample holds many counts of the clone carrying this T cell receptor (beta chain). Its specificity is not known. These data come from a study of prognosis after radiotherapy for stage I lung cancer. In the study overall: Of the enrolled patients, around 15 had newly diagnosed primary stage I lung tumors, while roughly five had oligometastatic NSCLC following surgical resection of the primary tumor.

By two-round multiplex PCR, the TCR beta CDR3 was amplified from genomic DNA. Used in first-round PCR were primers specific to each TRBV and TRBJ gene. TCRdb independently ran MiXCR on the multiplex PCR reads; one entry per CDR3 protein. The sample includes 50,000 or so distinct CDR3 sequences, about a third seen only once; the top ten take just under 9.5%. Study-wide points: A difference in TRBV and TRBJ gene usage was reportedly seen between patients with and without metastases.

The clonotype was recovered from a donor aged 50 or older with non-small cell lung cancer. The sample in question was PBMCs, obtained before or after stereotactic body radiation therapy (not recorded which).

The CDR3 is CSVDRGPNTGELFF. The CDR3 DNA reads TGCAGCGTTGATCGCGGGCCGAACACCGGGGAGCTGTTTTTT. V and J are TRBV29-1 and TRBJ2-2, with D perhaps TRBD2 (5 bases). Germline CDR1 SQVTM, CDR2 ANQGSEA. The CDR3 is made up of 14 amino acids. V lost 3 bases, J lost 0 bases, and 8 bases lay in between.